This T cell receptor (beta chain) was captured by sequencing in a study of T cells after yellow fever vaccination. The overall study: Those fractions that held only low numbers of cells were prepared using the SMART-Seq v4 Ultra Low Input RNA kit.

The study, taken as a whole, reports: Subsequent to the booster, the majority of primary-vaccination clones reappeared (roughly 95% CD4, 70% to 90% CD8).

5'RACE template switching generated TCR cDNA, adding a universal primer site and UMIs. MiXCR was run by TCRdb on the 5' RACE reads, yielding one entry per CDR3 protein. The repertoire holds 250,000 or so distinct CDR3 sequences, with 6.5% to 7.5% as singletons. CDR3 size: 13 residues. Germline-derived CDR1 and CDR2 are DFQATT and SNEGSKA (reference sequence). This clonotype was detected only a few times. Its antigen is not identified. At one end the junction does not follow the germline gene, possibly because of a read error. Sequenced here: CD4+ T cells sorted from PBMCs, sampled on the day of the yellow fever booster vaccination. The rearrangement joins TRBV20-1 to TRBJ2-5, with 8 positions matching TRBD2. This clonotype was sampled from a man younger than 45 who received the YFV17D yellow fever vaccine. The CDR3 reads CSARGSGTETQYF. The CDR3 region has the DNA TGCAGTGCAAGAGGTAGCGGGACGGAGACCCAGTACTTC.